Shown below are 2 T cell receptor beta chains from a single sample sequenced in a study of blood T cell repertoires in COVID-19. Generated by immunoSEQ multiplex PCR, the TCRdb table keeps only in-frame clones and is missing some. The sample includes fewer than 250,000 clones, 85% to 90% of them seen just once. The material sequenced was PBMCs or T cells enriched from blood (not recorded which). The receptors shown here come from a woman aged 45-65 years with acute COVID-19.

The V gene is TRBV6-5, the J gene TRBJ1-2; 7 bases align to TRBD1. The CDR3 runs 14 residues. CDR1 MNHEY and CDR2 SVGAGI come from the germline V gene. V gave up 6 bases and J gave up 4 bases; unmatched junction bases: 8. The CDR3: CASSLGGQGYGYTF. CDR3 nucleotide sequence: TGTGCCAGCAGCCTAGGGGGCCAAGGCTATGGCTACACCTTC.

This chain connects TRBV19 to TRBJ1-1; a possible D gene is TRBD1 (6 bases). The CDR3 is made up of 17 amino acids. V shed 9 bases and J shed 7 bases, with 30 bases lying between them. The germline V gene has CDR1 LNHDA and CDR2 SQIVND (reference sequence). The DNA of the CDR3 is TGTGCCAGGGTCGCCTACCGGGACACCAAGAGGAGAGGTGAAGCTTTCTTT. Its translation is CARVAYRDTKRRGEAFF.